This record looks at one T cell receptor (beta chain) sequence and its context. What it recognizes is unknown. TCRdb analysed the 5' RACE reads with MiXCR anew, one entry per CDR3 protein. The table has hundreds of thousands of distinct CDR3 sequences, more than 20% seen once; the top ten hold around 20%. The data were obtained in a study of T-cell memory formation after mild COVID-19. Looking at the study overall: TCR clusters largely stayed donor specific.

Study-wide results and limits: Memory cells collected pre-infection included some clones that later responded, suggesting cross-reactive memory joined. CD4+ contracting clones lay mainly in CM and EM, CD8+ ones in EMRA. Balance between CD4 and CD8 was seen in clones contracting day 15 to 85, and a CD4+ lean was seen in later expanders.

The germline CDR1 and CDR2 sequences are SGHTA and FQGNSA. J gave up 5 bases and V 5 bases, and 8 bases lay outside the gene matches. There are 15 residues in the CDR3. The chain employs TRBV7-2 and TRBJ2-3; 9 bases map to TRBD2. Input material: PBMCs or a T cell subset sorted from them (not recorded which). This receptor was taken from a young man who had mild COVID-19 (a few samples of this study predate the infection). Cell type and time point are not known. The CDR3 DNA sequence: TGTGCCAGCAGCCCGTACGGACTAGCGCAAGATACGCAGTATTTT. It translates to CASSPYGLAQDTQYF. Looking up the rest from reference TRBV7-2 and TRBJ2-3 gives the full variable domain: GAGVSQSPSNKVTEKGKDVELRCDPISGHTALYWYRQSLGQGLEFLIYFQGNSAPDKSGLPSDRFSAERTGGSVSTLTIQRTQQEDSAVYLCASSPYGLAQDTQYFGPGTRLTVL.